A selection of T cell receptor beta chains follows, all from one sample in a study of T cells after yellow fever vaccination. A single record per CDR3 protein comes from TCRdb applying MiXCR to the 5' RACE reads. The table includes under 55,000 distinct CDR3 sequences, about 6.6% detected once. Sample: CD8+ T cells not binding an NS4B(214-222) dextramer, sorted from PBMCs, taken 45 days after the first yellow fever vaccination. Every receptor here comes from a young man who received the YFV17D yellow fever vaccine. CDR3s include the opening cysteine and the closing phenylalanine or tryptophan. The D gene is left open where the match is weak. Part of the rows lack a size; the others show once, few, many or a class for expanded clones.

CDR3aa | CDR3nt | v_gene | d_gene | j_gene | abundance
CASVGTGNEQFFGPGTQQFF | - | TRBV6-4 | - | TRBJ2-1 | -
CASSQPVGVKSGGSYNEQFF | TGTGCCAGCAGCCAACCAGTGGGTGTTAAAAGCGGGGGATCCTACAATGAGCAGTTCTTC | TRBV4-2 | TRBD2 | TRBJ2-1 | many
CASSLSDSNEQFF | TGTGCCAGCAGCTTATCGGACTCCAATGAGCAGTTCTTC | TRBV7-9 | - | TRBJ2-1 | many
CSARLPAALDEQFF | TGCAGTGCTAGATTGCCGGCGGCCCTAGATGAGCAGTTCTTC | TRBV20-1 | - | TRBJ2-1 | few
CAWSVLGQGIAGELFF | TGTGCCTGGAGTGTACTGGGACAGGGGATCGCCGGGGAGCTGTTTTTT | TRBV30 | TRBD1 | TRBJ2-2 | few
CASSEQVNSGNTIYF | TGTGCCAGCAGCGAACAGGTGAACTCTGGAAACACCATATATTTT | TRBV13 | - | TRBJ1-3 | -
CASSLTSGGGGEQFF | TGTGCCAGCAGCCTAACTAGCGGCGGGGGTGGTGAGCAGTTCTTC | TRBV6-5 | TRBD2 | TRBJ2-1 | many
CASSQDKGWTEAFF | TGCGCCAGCAGCCAAGATAAAGGGTGGACTGAAGCTTTCTTT | TRBV4-3 | - | TRBJ1-1 | few
CASSLGPYSAYEQYF | TGTGCCAGCAGCTTGGGTCCCTATAGCGCCTACGAGCAGTACTTC | TRBV7-2 | - | TRBJ2-7 | few
CASSLEAGDIQYF | TGTGCCAGCAGCTTGGAAGCAGGGGATATCCAGTACTTC | TRBV5-6 | - | TRBJ2-5 | many
CATSRDGTGTDTQYF | TGTGCCACCAGCAGAGATGGGACAGGCACAGATACGCAGTATTTT | TRBV15 | TRBD1 | TRBJ2-3 | many
CASSLAGERRGAEQFF | TGCGCCAGCAGCTTGGCCGGGGAGCGGAGAGGGGCTGAGCAGTTCTTC | TRBV5-1 | - | TRBJ2-1 | many
CASSFDNPNEQFF | TGTGCCAGCAGTTTTGACAATCCTAATGAGCAGTTCTTC | TRBV12-3/TRBV12-4 | - | TRBJ2-1 | many
CASSPKGGEGNYGYTF | TGCGCCAGCAGCCCCAAAGGAGGGGAGGGAAACTATGGCTACACCTTC | TRBV4-3 | - | TRBJ1-2 | few
CSAPSLLEGTDTQYF | TGCAGTGCGCCCTCTTTATTGGAGGGCACAGATACGCAGTATTTT | TRBV20-1 | - | TRBJ2-3 | many
CASRAGWTEAFF | TGTGCCAGCAGGGCAGGCTGGACTGAAGCTTTCTTT | TRBV19 | - | TRBJ1-1 | -
CASSLVGGLAYNEQFF | TGTGCCAGCAGCTTAGTGGGCGGGTTGGCCTACAATGAGCAGTTCTTC | TRBV14 | - | TRBJ2-1 | -
CASSRGQNYGYTF | TGTGCCAGCAGCCGGGGACAGAACTATGGCTACACCTTC | TRBV12-3/TRBV12-4 | TRBD1 | TRBJ1-2 | few
CAISEGLAGTSYEQYF | TGTGCCATCAGTGAGGGACTAGCGGGGACTTCCTACGAGCAGTACTTC | TRBV10-3 | TRBD2 | TRBJ2-7 | many
CASSSAPLGWGDTQYF | TGCGCCAGCAGCTCAGCCCCCTTGGGTTGGGGAGATACGCAGTATTTT | TRBV5-1 | - | TRBJ2-3 | few
CASSYSSEYEQYF | TGTGCCAGCAGTTACTCGTCTGAATACGAGCAGTACTTC | TRBV6-5 | - | TRBJ2-7 | -
CATSASSRVEQFF | TGTGCCACCAGTGCGTCTAGTCGGGTTGAGCAGTTCTTC | TRBV24-1 | - | TRBJ2-1 | few